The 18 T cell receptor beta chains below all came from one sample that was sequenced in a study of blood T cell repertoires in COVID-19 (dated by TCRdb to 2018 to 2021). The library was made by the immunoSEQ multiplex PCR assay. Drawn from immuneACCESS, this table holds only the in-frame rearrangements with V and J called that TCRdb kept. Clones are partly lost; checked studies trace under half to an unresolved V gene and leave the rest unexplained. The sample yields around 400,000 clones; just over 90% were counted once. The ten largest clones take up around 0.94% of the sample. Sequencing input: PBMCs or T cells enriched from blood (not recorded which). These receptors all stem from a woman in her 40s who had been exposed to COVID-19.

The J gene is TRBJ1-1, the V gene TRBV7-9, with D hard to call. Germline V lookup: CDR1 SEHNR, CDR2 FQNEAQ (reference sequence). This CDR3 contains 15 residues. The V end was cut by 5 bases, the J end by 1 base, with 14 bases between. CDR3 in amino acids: CASSPIGGSNTEAFF. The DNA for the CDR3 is TGTGCCAGCAGCCCCATAGGAGGATCGAACACTGAAGCTTTCTTT.

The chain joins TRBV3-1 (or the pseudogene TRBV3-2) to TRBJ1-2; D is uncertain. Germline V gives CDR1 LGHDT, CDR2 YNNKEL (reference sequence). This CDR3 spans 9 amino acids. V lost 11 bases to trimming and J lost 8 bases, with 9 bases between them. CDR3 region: CAPPRGYTF. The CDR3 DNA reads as TGTGCCCCTCCGCGGGGCTACACCTTC.

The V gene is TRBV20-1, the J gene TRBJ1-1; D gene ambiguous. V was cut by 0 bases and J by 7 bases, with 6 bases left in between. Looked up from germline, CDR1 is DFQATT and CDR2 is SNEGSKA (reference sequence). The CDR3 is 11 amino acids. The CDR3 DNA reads TGCAGTGCTAGAGACGGGATTGAAGCTTTCTTT. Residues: CSARDGIEAFF.

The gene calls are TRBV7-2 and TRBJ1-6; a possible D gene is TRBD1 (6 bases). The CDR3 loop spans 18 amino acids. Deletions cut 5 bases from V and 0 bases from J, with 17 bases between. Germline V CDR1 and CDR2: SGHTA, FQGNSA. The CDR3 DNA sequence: TGTGCCAGCAGCCTGCGACAGGTCGCTAGCTCCTATAATTCACCCCTCCACTTT. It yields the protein CASSLRQVASSYNSPLHF.

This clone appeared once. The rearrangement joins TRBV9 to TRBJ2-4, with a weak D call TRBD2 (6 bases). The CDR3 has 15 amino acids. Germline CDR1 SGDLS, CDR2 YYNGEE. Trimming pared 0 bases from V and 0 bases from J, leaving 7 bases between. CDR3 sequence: CASSVGGEAKNIQYF. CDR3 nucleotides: TGTGCCAGCAGCGTAGGGGGGGAAGCCAAAAACATTCAGTACTTC. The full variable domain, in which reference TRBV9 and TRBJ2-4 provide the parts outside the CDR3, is DSGVTQTPKHLITATGQRVTLRCSPRSGDLSVYWYQQSLDQGLQFLIQYYNGEERAKGNILERFSAQQFPDLHSELNLSSLELGDSALYFCASSVGGEAKNIQYFGAGTRLSVL.

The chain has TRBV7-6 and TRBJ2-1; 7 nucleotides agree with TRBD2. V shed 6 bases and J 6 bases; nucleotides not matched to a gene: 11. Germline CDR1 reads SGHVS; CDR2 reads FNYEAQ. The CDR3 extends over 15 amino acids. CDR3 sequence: CASREDTTSANEQFF. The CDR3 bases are TGTGCCAGCAGGGAGGATACAACTAGCGCCAATGAGCAGTTCTTC.

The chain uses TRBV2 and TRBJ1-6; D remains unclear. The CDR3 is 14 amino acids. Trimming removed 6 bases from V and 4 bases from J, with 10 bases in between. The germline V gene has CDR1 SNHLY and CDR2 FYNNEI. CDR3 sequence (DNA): TGTGCCAGCAGGGCGGTTTTTTATAATTCACCCCTCCACTTT. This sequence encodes CASRAVFYNSPLHF.

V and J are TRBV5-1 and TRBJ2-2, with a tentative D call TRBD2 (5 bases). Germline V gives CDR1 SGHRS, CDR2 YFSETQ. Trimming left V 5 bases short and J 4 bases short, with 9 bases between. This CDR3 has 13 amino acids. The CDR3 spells CASRSGVTGELFF. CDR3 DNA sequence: TGCGCCAGCAGGTCCGGGGTCACCGGGGAGCTGTTTTTT.

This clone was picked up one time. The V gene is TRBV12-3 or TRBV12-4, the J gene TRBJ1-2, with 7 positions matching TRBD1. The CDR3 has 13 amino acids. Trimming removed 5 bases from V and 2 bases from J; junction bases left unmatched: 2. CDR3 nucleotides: TGTGCCAGCAGTATGACAGGGAACTATGGCTACACCTTC. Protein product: CASSMTGNYGYTF.

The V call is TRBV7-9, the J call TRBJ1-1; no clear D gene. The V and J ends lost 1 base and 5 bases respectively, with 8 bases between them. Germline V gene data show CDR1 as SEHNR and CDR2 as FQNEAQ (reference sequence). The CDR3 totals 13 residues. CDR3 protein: CASSLVFETEAFF. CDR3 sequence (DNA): TGTGCCAGCAGCTTAGTTTTCGAGACTGAAGCTTTCTTT.

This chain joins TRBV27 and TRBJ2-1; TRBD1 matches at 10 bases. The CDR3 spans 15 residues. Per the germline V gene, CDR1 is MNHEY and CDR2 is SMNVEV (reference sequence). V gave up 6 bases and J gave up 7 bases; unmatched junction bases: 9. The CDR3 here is CASRSPGQGSNEQFF. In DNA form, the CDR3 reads TGTGCCAGCAGAAGCCCGGGACAGGGGAGTAATGAGCAGTTCTTC.

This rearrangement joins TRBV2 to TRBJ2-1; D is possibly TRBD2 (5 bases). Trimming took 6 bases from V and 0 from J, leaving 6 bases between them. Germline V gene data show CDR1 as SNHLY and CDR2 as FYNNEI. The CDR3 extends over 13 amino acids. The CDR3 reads CASRDFSYNEQFF. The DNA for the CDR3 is TGTGCCAGCAGGGACTTCTCCTACAATGAGCAGTTCTTC.

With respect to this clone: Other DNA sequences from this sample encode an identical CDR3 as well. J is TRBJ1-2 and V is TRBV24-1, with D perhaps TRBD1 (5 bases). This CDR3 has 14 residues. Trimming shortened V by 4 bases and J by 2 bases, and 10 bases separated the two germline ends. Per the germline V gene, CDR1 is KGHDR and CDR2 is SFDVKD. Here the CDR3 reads CATSDPGGNYGYTF. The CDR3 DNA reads TGTGCCACCAGTGACCCTGGGGGGAACTATGGCTACACCTTC.

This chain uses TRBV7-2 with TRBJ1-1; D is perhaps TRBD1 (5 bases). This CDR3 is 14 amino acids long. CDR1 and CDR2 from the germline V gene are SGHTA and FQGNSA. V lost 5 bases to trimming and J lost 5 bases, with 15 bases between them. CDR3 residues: CASSPGGGYTEAFF. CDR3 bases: TGTGCCAGCAGCCCAGGCGGGGGTTATACTGAAGCTTTCTTT. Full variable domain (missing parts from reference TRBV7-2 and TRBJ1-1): GAGVSQSPSNKVTEKGKDVELRCDPISGHTALYWYRQSLGQGLEFLIYFQGNSAPDKSGLPSDRFSAERTGGSVSTLTIQRTQQEDSAVYLCASSPGGGYTEAFFGQGTRLTVV.

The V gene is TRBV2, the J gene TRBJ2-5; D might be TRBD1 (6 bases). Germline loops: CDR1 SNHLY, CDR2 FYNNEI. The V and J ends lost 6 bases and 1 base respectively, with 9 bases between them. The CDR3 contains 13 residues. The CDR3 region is CASRGQLQETQYF. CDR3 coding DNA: TGTGCCAGCAGAGGACAGCTCCAAGAGACCCAGTACTTC.

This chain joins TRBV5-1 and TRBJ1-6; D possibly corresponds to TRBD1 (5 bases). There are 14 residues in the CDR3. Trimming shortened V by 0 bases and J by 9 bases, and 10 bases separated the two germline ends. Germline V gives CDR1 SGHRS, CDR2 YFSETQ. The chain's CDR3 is CASSLEQVGSPLHF. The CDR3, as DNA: TGCGCCAGCAGCTTGGAACAGGTCGGTTCACCCCTCCACTTT.

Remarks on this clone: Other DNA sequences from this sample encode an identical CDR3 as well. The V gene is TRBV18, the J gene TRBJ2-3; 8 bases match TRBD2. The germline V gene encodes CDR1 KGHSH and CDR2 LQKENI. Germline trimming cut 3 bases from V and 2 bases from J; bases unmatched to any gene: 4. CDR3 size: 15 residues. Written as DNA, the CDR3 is TGTGCCAGCTCACCTCTAGCGGGTTCCACAGATACGCAGTATTTT. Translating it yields CASSPLAGSTDTQYF. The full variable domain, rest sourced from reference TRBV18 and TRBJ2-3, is NAGVMQNPRHLVRRRGQEARLRCSPMKGHSHVYWYRQLPEEGLKFMVYLQKENIIDESGMPKERFSAEFPKEGPSILRIQQVVRGDSAAYFCASSPLAGSTDTQYFGPGTRLTVL.

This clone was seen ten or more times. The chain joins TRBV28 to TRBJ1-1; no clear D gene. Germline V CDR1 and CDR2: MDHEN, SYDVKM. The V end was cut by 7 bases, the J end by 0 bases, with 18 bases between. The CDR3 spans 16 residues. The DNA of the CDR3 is TGTGCCAGCACCCCTGTCGGCAGGTGGTTGAACACTGAAGCTTTCTTT. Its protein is CASTPVGRWLNTEAFF.